This section outlines one TCR beta chain sequence together with its context. Profiled with immunoSEQ multiplex PCR; TCRdb holds only in-frame clones, not every one. The sample carries about 330,000 clones, 86% recorded once. This record comes from a study of cytomegalovirus exposure and HLA in healthy donors. Study overall: The 110 or so validation repertoires used a platform that matched the one used for the approximately 620 first-cohort repertoires, as a later analysis reported.

The CDR3 spans 16 residues. Trimming removed 4 bases at V and 0 bases at J, with 14 bases between. The germline V gene encodes CDR1 SGDLS and CDR2 YYNGEE. The source is a woman aged 18-29 years in good health and CMV-seronegative. This chain uses TRBV9 with TRBJ1-3; a weak D match, TRBD1 (6 bases). The sample comprised PBMCs. The CDR3, as DNA: TGTGCCAGCAGCTTAACCGAAGGGGGCTCTGGAAACACCATATATTTT. It translates to CASSLTEGGSGNTIYF.